This T cell receptor (beta chain) was recorded in a study of blood T cell repertoires in COVID-19. The table lists this clone with a count of one. Data came from immunoSEQ multiplex PCR; TCRdb stores just in-frame clones and leaves some out. Of approximately 220,000 clones detected, 80% to 90% appear once; the ten largest clones hold about 4.7%. The specimen sequenced was PBMCs or T cells enriched from blood (not recorded which). The source of this sequence is a woman in her twenties or thirties who had been exposed to COVID-19.

CDR3 sequence reads: CASSLTGSNGYTF. The CDR3 DNA follows: TGTGCCAGCAGCTTGACAGGGTCGAATGGCTACACCTTC. The chain employs TRBV7-2 and TRBJ1-2, with 7 bases lining up with TRBD1. The germline gives CDR1 SGHTA, CDR2 FQGNSA. The CDR3 runs 13 residues. V shed 3 bases and J 6 bases; nucleotides not matched to a gene: 4.